The sequence of this TCR beta chain was determined in a study of T cell repertoires in cytomegalovirus infection. On the study more broadly: It was the public TCR beta signatures that indicated both CMV infection and matching HLA type.

TCRdb re-called the reads with MiXCR, one entry per CDR3 protein. The sample consists of 200,000 to 300,000 distinct CDR3 sequences, roughly 10% of them appearing once. Trimming cost V 2 bases and J 4 bases, with 11 bases left between them. This CDR3 region has 14 residues. Germline-derived CDR1 and CDR2 are SGHTA and FQGNSA. Findings and caveats of the study: Across the ex vivo response, the dominant clonotypes were HLA-C-restricted CMV-specific TCR beta clonotypes.

This clonotype has at least ten counts. Its antigen is still unknown. The chain joins TRBV7-2 to TRBJ1-1; D is unclear. The specimen sequenced was PBMCs. The TCR was taken from a human donor in good health (CMV status not recorded). Some clones in this sample may be carry-over from other donors' samples. The CDR3 nucleotides are TGTGCCAGCAGCTTAAAACTCGACGGCACTGAAGCTTTCTTT. It encodes CASSLKLDGTEAFF.